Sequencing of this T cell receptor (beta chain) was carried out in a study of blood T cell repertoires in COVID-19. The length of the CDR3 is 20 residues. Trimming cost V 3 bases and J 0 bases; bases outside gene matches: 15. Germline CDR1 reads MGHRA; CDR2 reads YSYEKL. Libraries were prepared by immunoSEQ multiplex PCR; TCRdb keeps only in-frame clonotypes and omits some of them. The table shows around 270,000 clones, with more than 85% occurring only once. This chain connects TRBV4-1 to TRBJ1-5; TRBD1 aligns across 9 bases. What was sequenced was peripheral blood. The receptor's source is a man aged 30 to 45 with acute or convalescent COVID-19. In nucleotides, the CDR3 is TGCGCCAGCAGCCATAATGTCAGGGACAGGGTCCCATATAGCAATCAGCCCCAGCATTTT. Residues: CASSHNVRDRVPYSNQPQHF.